In this sample, the clone carrying this T cell receptor (beta chain) turned up once. Profiling relied on immunoSEQ multiplex PCR, and the TCRdb table lists in-frame clones only, not all of them. The data show about 35,000 clones, 75% to 90% seen once. These data are taken from a study of T cell responses to AZD1222 COVID-19 vaccine. Trimming removed 3 bases from V and 4 bases from J, with 14 bases in between. The germline CDR1 and CDR2 sequences are KGHDR and SFDVKD. The CDR3 covers 15 residues. The chain has TRBV24-1 and TRBJ1-2; D unclear. The sequences come from peripheral blood, collected on day 0 of AZD1222 vaccination. The receptor's source is an adult in good health. The CDR3, as DNA: TGTGCCACCAGTGATCCTGAAGGCTCCTTCTATGGCTACACCTTC. Residues: CATSDPEGSFYGYTF.